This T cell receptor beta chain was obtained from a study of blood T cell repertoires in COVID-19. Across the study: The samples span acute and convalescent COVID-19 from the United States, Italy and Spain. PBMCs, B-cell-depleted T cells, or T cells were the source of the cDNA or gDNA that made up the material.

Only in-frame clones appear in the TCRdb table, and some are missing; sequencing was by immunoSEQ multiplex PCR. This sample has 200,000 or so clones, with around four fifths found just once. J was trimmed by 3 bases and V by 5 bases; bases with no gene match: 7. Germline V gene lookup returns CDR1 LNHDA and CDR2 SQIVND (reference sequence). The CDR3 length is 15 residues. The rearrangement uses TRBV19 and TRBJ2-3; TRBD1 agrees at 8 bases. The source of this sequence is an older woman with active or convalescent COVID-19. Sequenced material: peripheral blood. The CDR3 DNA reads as TGTGCCAGTAGTGTCCGGACAGGGACTACAGATACGCAGTATTTT. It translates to CASSVRTGTTDTQYF.